The 24 T cell receptor beta chains in this list originate from one sample, sequenced in a study of T cell responses to AZD1222 COVID-19 vaccine. Assay: immunoSEQ multiplex PCR; the TCRdb copy retains only in-frame clones and omits some. The sample lists about 59,000 clones, 89% occurring once. The sample in question was peripheral blood, obtained 28 days after the second AZD1222 dose. The receptors here all came from an adult who received the AZD1222 COVID-19 vaccine.

The rearrangement links TRBV6-6 to TRBJ2-5, with 8 bases matching TRBD1. CDR1 MNHNY and CDR2 SVGAGI come from the germline V gene (reference sequence). This CDR3 is built from 14 residues. V trimming: 5 bases; J trimming: 5 bases; junction bases outside the gene matches: 7. The CDR3 DNA is TGTGCCAGCAGTGCCGGGACAGGAAGGGAGACCCAGTACTTC. It codes for CASSAGTGRETQYF.

The rearrangement joins TRBV30 to TRBJ1-1, with TRBD1 matching over 8 bases. CDR3 length: 17 amino acids. The V segment lost 4 bases and the J segment 4 bases; nucleotides outside the gene matches: 17. Germline CDR1 reads GTSNPN; CDR2 reads SVGIG (reference sequence). The CDR3, as DNA: TGTGCCTGGATCCCCTATACCCCGGACAGGGCAAGCACTGAAGCTTTCTTT. Translation: CAWIPYTPDRASTEAFF.

The table lists this clone with a count of one. The chain employs TRBV9 and TRBJ2-4; 9 bases are shared with TRBD1. The CDR3 is made up of 16 amino acids. Unmatched junction bases numbered 3, after V lost 0 bases and J lost 2 bases. Per the germline V gene, CDR1 is SGDLS and CDR2 is YYNGEE. The CDR3 protein is CASSVDTGGPKNIQYF. The DNA for the CDR3 is TGTGCCAGCAGCGTAGATACAGGGGGCCCCAAAAACATTCAGTACTTC.

V is TRBV21-1 and J is TRBJ1-5; TRBD1 was called by the table and not checked on the DNA. TRBV21-1 is a documented pseudogene. This CDR3 region has 14 residues. The CDR3, as DNA: TGTGCCAGCAGCAAGAGACAGCATAATCAGCCCCAGCATTTT. This translates into CASSKRQHNQPQHF.

V and J are TRBV6-5 and TRBJ1-4, with D unresolved. In germline, CDR1 is MNHEY, CDR2 SVGAGI. This CDR3 has 16 residues. Deletions cut 2 bases from V and 0 bases from J, with 10 bases between. CDR3 coding DNA: TGTGCCAGCAGTTACCATAGGAAACCAACTAATGAAAAACTGTTTTTT. Protein sequence: CASSYHRKPTNEKLFF.

The gene calls are TRBV28 and TRBJ1-6; unclear D gene. Trimming took 5 bases from V and 7 from J, leaving 9 bases between them. Germline V lookup: CDR1 MDHEN, CDR2 SYDVKM. This CDR3 is built from 13 residues. DNA for the CDR3: TGTGCCAGCAGTCGGACGGACAATTCACCCCTCCACTTT. Translating it yields CASSRTDNSPLHF.

DNA of the CDR3: TGTGCCACCAGGGGGGATACCGGGTACGGAGAGACCCAGTACTTC. It codes for CATRGDTGYGETQYF. The chain employs TRBV24-1 and TRBJ2-5; D possibly matches TRBD1 or TRBD2 (5 bases each). From germline, CDR1 is KGHDR and CDR2 SFDVKD. The CDR3 runs 15 residues. V dropped 7 bases and J dropped 4 bases, with 18 bases sitting between them.

The gene calls are TRBV5-4 and TRBJ2-5; possibly TRBD1 or TRBD2 for D (7 bases each). The CDR3 spans 15 residues. Germline CDR1 and CDR2: SGHNT and YYREEE (reference sequence). Trimming left V 3 bases short and J 5 bases short, with 17 bases between. CDR3 coding DNA: TGTGCCAGCAGCTCGACAGGGAGGGGGTCGGAGACCCAGTACTTC. Residues: CASSSTGRGSETQYF. Variable domain in full (rest from reference TRBV5-4 and TRBJ2-5): ETGVTQSPTHLIKTRGQQVTLRCSSQSGHNTVSWYQQALGQGPQFIFQYYREEENGRGNFPPRFSGLQFPNYSSELNVNALELDDSALYLCASSSTGRGSETQYFGPGTRLLVL.

The rearrangement joins TRBV7-3 to TRBJ2-5; D tentatively fits TRBD1 or TRBD2 (5 bases each). The CDR3 is made up of 14 amino acids. Trimming pared 3 bases from V and 1 base from J, leaving 9 bases between. The germline gives CDR1 SGHTA, CDR2 FQGTGA. Here the CDR3 reads CASSLTGAQETQYF. In nucleotides, the CDR3 is TGTGCCAGCAGCTTGACCGGGGCCCAAGAGACCCAGTACTTC.

The chain has TRBV7-2 and TRBJ1-5; 9 bases fit TRBD1. V lost 5 bases to trimming and J lost 7 bases; unmatched junction nucleotides: 12. This CDR3 contains 16 residues. From germline, CDR1 is SGHTA and CDR2 FQGNSA. The CDR3 nucleotides read TGTGCCAGCAGCCTCGCCCGGGGGACAGGGCGACAGCCCCAGCATTTT. Its protein product is CASSLARGTGRQPQHF. Full variable domain (outside the CDR3, taken from reference TRBV7-2 and TRBJ1-5): GAGVSQSPSNKVTEKGKDVELRCDPISGHTALYWYRQSLGQGLEFLIYFQGNSAPDKSGLPSDRFSAERTGGSVSTLTIQRTQQEDSAVYLCASSLARGTGRQPQHFGDGTRLSIL.

The chain links TRBV15 to TRBJ1-1; the D gene is possibly TRBD1 (6 bases). Between the trimmed V and J ends, which lost 0 bases and 4 bases, there was a span of 9 bases. Germline lookup yields CDR1 LNHNV and CDR2 YYDKDF (reference sequence). This CDR3 region has 14 residues. The CDR3 loop reads CATSRELTGTEAFF. The CDR3 region has the DNA TGTGCCACCAGCAGAGAATTGACAGGCACTGAAGCTTTCTTT.

This clone was detected only a few times. The V gene is TRBV10-3, the J gene TRBJ2-5; perhaps TRBD1 as D (6 bases). This CDR3 has 12 amino acids. V lost 8 bases to trimming and J lost 4 bases, with 11 bases between them. Germline-derived CDR1 and CDR2 are ENHRY and SYGVKD. CDR3 nucleotide sequence: TGTGCCATCGGGCACAGGGTAGAGACCCAGTACTTC. Translating it yields CAIGHRVETQYF.

This chain links TRBV7-3 with TRBJ2-3, with D possibly called TRBD1 or TRBD2 (5 bases each). The CDR3 runs 15 residues. Trimming removed 1 base from V and 0 bases from J, with 8 bases in between. The V gene's germline CDR1 is SGHTA and CDR2 FQGTGA. The CDR3 is CASSLMGESTDTQYF. The CDR3 DNA is TGTGCCAGCAGCTTAATGGGGGAAAGCACAGATACGCAGTATTTT.

This clone was observed a single time. The chain couples TRBV5-6 to TRBJ1-6, with D hard to call. In germline, CDR1 is SGHDT, CDR2 YYEEEE. The V gene lost 0 bases and the J gene lost 0 bases, with 10 bases spanning the gap. This CDR3 is 17 amino acids long. The CDR3 nucleotides are TGTGCCAGCAGCTTGGCCCGGGGAGGCTCCTATAATTCACCCCTCCACTTT. This translates into CASSLARGGSYNSPLHF.

This clone has just one count. This CDR3 is CASSQDRGGYNEKLFF. The CDR3 DNA follows: TGTGCCAGCAGCCAAGATCGTGGAGGGTATAATGAAAAACTGTTTTTT. The V and J genes are TRBV14 and TRBJ1-4; D unclear. CDR1 is SGHDN and CDR2 is FVKESK in the germline V gene. The CDR3 runs to 16 residues. Trimming took off 0 bases at V and 4 bases at J, with 12 bases between the two ends.

The count of this clone is one. The genes are TRBV5-6 and TRBJ1-2, with D perhaps matching TRBD1 (5 bases). Germline V gene lookup returns CDR1 SGHDT and CDR2 YYEEEE. This CDR3 has 15 residues. V was trimmed by 4 bases and J by 2 bases, leaving 15 bases between them. The CDR3 DNA reads as TGTGCCAGCAGCAGCCGGGACCGCCAAAACTATGGCTACACCTTC. Residues: CASSSRDRQNYGYTF.

V is TRBV24-1 and J is TRBJ1-4, with TRBD1 matching over 9 bases. V lost 5 bases and J lost 11; bases outside the gene matches: 11. This CDR3 region has 15 residues. In germline, CDR1 is KGHDR, CDR2 SFDVKD. CDR3 coding DNA: TGTGCCACCAGTGGTAAGGGACAGGGAGGGGGGAAACTGTTTTTT. Translation: CATSGKGQGGGKLFF.

The count of this clone is one. The chain employs TRBV10-3 and TRBJ1-2; D remains unclear. Germline CDR1 reads ENHRY; CDR2 reads SYGVKD. The CDR3 length is 12 residues. V was cut by 3 bases and J by 8 bases, with 10 bases left in between. The CDR3 DNA sequence: TGTGCCATCAGTGACACTGCCGGGGGCTACACCTTC. Its protein product is CAISDTAGGYTF.

The V gene is TRBV11-1, the J gene TRBJ1-1; D is uncertain. Per germline, CDR1 SGHAT and CDR2 FQDESV (reference sequence). V dropped 2 bases and J dropped 11 bases, with 18 bases sitting between them. The CDR3 totals 14 residues. The CDR3 DNA reads as TGTGCCAGCAGCTTATCAATCCTTTCCACTGGCGCTTTCTTT. Its protein is CASSLSILSTGAFF.

V usage is TRBV6-5 and J usage is TRBJ1-4, with 8 positions matching TRBD1. Germline V gene data show CDR1 as MNHEY and CDR2 as SVGAGI. V dropped 5 bases and J dropped 10; count of bases not matched to a gene: 12. The CDR3 is made up of 15 amino acids. The DNA of the CDR3 is TGTGCCAGCAGTCCTCTTTCGGGACAGGCGGGAAAACTGTTTTTT. Encoded protein: CASSPLSGQAGKLFF.

The chain has TRBV2 and TRBJ2-5; D is uncertain. Looked up from germline, CDR1 is SNHLY and CDR2 is FYNNEI. The CDR3 runs to 12 residues. Trimming took 7 bases from V and 5 from J, leaving 11 bases between them. CDR3 amino acids: CASTRQSETQYF. The CDR3 DNA reads TGTGCCAGCACTAGGCAGAGCGAGACCCAGTACTTC.

This chain links TRBV3-1 (or the pseudogene TRBV3-2) with TRBJ1-1, with D perhaps matching TRBD1 (6 bases). Trimming shortened V by 1 base and J by 0 bases, and 9 bases separated the two germline ends. Germline lookup yields CDR1 LGHDT and CDR2 YNNKEL (reference sequence). CDR3 size: 15 residues. The CDR3 protein is CASSQGGALNTEAFF. DNA for the CDR3: TGTGCCAGCAGCCAAGGGGGGGCGCTGAACACTGAAGCTTTCTTT.

This chain uses TRBV10-3 with TRBJ1-1, with D perhaps TRBD1 (5 bases). The CDR3 contains 14 residues. CDR1 is ENHRY and CDR2 is SYGVKD in the germline V gene. Trimming took 6 bases from V and 6 from J, leaving 17 bases between them. Here the CDR3 reads CAIRDKQQFPEAFF. In DNA, the CDR3 is TGTGCCATCAGGGACAAACAACAGTTTCCTGAAGCTTTCTTT.

Here the CDR3 reads CASSLRRGPSTDTQYF. In nucleotides, the CDR3 is TGTGCCAGCAGCCTCCGGCGGGGGCCATCCACAGATACGCAGTATTTT. The chain carries TRBV7-2 and TRBJ2-3; D perhaps matches TRBD2 (7 bases). The CDR3 spans 16 residues. The V end was cut by 5 bases, the J end by 2 bases, with 17 bases between. Looked up from germline, CDR1 is SGHTA and CDR2 is FQGNSA.